This T cell receptor (beta chain) was recovered during a study of cytomegalovirus exposure and HLA in healthy donors. Turning to the study itself: Approximately 81% of around 400 genotyped donors fell in the Caucasian-associated ancestry cluster. Study findings and constraints: The study listed roughly 160 cytomegalovirus-associated TCR beta chains. Associated with HLA alleles at 0.05 false discovery rate in a later analysis were 15,000 to 20,000 TCR beta sequences.

In the PCR, 60 Vbeta and 13 Jbeta primers were used. Profiled with immunoSEQ multiplex PCR; TCRdb holds only in-frame clones, not every one. The sample lists about 130,000 clones; 70% to 80% were seen once. Of note for this clone: As yet, its antigen is unknown.

The sample comprised PBMCs. The TCR was taken from an older woman in good health and CMV-seropositive.

The CDR3 spells CASSSRPISGSYNSPLHF. CDR3 nucleotides: TGTGCCAGCAGCTCTCGGCCCATCTCAGGCTCCTATAATTCACCCCTCCACTTT. The V and J genes are TRBV5-6 and TRBJ1-6, with D uncertain. Trimming shortened V by 3 bases and J by 0 bases, and 16 bases separated the two germline ends. The CDR3 length is 18 residues. Per germline, CDR1 SGHDT and CDR2 YYEEEE.